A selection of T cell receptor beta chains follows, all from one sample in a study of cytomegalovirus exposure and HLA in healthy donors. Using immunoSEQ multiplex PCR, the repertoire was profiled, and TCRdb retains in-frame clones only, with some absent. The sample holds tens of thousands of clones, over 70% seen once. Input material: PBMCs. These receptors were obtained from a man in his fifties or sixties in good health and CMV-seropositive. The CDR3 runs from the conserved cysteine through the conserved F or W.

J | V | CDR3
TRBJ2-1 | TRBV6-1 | CASSATEYNEQFF
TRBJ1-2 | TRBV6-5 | CASSSGTDSYGYTF
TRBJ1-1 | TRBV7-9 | CASSFGARNTEAFF
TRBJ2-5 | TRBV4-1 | CASSQVAGGPVTQYF
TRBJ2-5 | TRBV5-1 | CASSYSLQETQYF
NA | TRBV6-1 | CASSEETGGAYEQYF
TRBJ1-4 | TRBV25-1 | CASSELMGANEKLFF
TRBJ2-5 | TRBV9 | CASSVGQAETQYF
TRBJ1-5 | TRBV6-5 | CAAGRGGQPQHF
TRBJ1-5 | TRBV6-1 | CASSEWAGGNQPQHF
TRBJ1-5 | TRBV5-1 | CASSLGQYSNQPQHF
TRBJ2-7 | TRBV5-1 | CASSPTTSRPYEQYF
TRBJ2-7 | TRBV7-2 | CASSLTGSSYEQYF
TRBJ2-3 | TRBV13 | CASSLAHQSTDTQYF
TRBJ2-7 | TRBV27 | CASSLSTASYEQYF
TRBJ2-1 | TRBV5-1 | CASSEGGQVREQFF
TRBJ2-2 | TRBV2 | CASSSGLFNTGELFF
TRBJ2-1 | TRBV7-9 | CSSSNTGQSEQFF
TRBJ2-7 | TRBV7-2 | CASSLVLGATYEQYF
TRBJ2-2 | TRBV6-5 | CASSRDRAVTGELFF
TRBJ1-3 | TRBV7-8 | CASSLMRTGLGNTIYF
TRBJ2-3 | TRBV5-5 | CASSLMSASDTQYF
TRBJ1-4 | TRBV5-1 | CASSLGPGGANEKLFF
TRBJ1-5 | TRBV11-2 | CASSLDRPNQPQHF
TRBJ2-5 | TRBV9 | CASSVGTGPQETQYF
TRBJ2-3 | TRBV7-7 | CASSPRAGRTDTQYF
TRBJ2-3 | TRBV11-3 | CASRVGAGGADTQYF
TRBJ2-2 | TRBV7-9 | CASSRGQGPNTGELFF
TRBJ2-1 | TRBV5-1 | CASSLDGTANNEQFF
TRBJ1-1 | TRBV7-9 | CASSEKWTGENTEAFF
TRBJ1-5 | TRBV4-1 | CASSQDGGIGNQPQHF
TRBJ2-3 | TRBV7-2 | CASSLRGSGSGDTQYF
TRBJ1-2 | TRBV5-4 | CASSLDRDGYTF
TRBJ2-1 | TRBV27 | CASSLGHRSYNEQFF
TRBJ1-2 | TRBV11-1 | CASSRRGPLDGYTF
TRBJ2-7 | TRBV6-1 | CASSEPYEPYEQYF
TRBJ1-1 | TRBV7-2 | CASSLDPNTEAFF
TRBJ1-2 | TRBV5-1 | CASSLARITGYGYTF
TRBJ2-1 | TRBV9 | CASSVMWTTSTNEQFF
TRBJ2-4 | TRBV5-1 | CASSLGHQLAKNIQYF
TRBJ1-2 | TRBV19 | CASSVSGTGIYGYTF
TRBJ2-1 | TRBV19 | CASSGLAGYNEQFF
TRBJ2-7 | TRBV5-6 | CASSFPTGNSYGQYF
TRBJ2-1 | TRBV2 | CASSEVSRYNEQFF
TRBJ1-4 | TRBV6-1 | CASTAGAGKEKLFF
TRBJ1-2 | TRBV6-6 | CASTGQGGLGYTF
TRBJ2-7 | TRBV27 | CASSLGLSSYPYEQYF
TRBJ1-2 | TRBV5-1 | CASSPYREFDGYTF
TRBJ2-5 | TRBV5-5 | CASSLALGQVQETQYF
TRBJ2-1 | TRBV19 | CASSTRQGDEQFF
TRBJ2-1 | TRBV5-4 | CASSLEGGRDEQFF
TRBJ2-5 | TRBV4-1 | CASSQLSGEETQYF
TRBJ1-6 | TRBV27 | CASSFSGFNSPLHF
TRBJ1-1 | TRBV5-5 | CASRYSRDLEAFF